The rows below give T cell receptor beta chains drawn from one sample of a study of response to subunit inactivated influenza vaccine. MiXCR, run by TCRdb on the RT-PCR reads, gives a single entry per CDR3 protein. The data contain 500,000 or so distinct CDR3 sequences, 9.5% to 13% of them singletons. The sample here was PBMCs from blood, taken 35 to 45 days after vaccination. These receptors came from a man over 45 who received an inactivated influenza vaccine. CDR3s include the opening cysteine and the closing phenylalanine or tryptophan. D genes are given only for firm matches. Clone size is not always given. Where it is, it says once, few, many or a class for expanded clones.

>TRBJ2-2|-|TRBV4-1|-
CASSHGGFTGELFF
TGCGCCAGCAGCCATGGGGGATTCACCGGGGAGCTGTTTTTT
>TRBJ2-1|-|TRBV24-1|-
CATSNPKGGTYNEQFF
TGTGCCACCAGCAACCCGAAAGGGGGTACTTACAATGAGCAGTTCTTC
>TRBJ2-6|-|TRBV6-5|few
CASGSGANVLTF
TGTGCCAGCGGCTCTGGGGCCAACGTCCTGACTTTC
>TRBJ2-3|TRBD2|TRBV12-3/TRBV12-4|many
CASTRTVAGVTDTQYF
TGTGCCAGCACCAGAACAGTGGCGGGAGTTACAGATACGCAGTATTTT
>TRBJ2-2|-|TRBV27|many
CASSKYPDSWPNTGELFF
TGTGCCAGCAGTAAATACCCAGACAGCTGGCCGAACACCGGGGAGCTGTTTTTT
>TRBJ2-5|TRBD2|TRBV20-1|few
CSARLAGETQYF
TGCAGTGCTAGACTAGCGGGAGAGACCCAGTACTTC
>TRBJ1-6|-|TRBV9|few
CASSAGRKPLHF
TGTGCCAGCAGCGCAGGGAGAAAACCCCTCCACTTT
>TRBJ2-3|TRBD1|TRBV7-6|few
CASSRRTGHTDTQYF
TGTGCCAGCAGCCGCCGGACAGGCCACACAGATACGCAGTATTTT
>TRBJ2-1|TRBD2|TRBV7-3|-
CASSLGTSGALGEQFF
TGTGCCAGCAGCCTGGGGACTAGCGGGGCTTTGGGTGAGCAGTTCTTC
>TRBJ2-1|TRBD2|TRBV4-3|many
CASSQVTSGWNEQFF
TGCGCCAGCAGCCAGGTGACTAGCGGTTGGAATGAGCAGTTCTTC
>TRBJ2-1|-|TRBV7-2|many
CASSLPGLPFF
TGTGCCAGCAGCTTGCCGGGACTTCCGTTCTTC
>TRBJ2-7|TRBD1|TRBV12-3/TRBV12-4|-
CASGRTGQFYEQYF
TGTGCCAGCGGACGCACGGGACAGTTCTACGAGCAGTACTTC
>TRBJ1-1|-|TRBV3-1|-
CASSRLGQTNTEAFF
TGTGCCAGCAGCCGTTTAGGACAGACGAACACTGAAGCTTTCTTT
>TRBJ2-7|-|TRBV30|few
CAWSAGHYSYEQYF
TGTGCCTGGAGTGCGGGACACTACTCCTACGAGCAGTACTTC
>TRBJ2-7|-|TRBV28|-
CASSFNIRTATYEQYF
TGTGCCAGCAGTTTTAATATAAGGACAGCTACCTACGAGCAGTACTTC
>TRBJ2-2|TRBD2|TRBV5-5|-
CASSWGTSGTVGELFF
TGTGCCAGCAGCTGGGGGACTAGCGGGACGGTCGGGGAGCTGTTTTTT
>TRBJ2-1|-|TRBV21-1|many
CASSKLTGGSQFF
TGTGCCAGCAGCAAACTCACAGGGGGTTCACAGTTCTTC
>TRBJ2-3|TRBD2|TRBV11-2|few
CASSLTIAGGPATQYF
TGTGCCAGCAGCTTAACTATAGCGGGAGGGCCGGCTACGCAGTATTTT
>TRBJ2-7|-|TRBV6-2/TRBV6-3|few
CASSQTVSREQYF
TGTGCCAGCAGTCAGACAGTTTCTCGCGAGCAGTACTTC
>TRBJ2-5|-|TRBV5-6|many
CASSLYGYGETQYF
TGTGCCAGCAGCTTGTACGGGTATGGAGAGACCCAGTACTTC
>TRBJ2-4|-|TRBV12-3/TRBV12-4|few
CASRRNSNLAKNIQYF
TGTGCCAGCAGAAGGAACAGCAATTTAGCCAAAAACATTCAGTACTTC
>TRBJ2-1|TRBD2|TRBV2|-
CASSEGGLAHYEQFF
TGTGCCAGCAGCGAAGGGGGACTAGCGCACTATGAGCAGTTCTTC
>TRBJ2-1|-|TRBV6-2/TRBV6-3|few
CASRTGNEQFF
TGTGCCAGCAGGACCGGCAATGAGCAGTTCTTC
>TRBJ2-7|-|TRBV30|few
CAWSVGSLPAF
TGTGCCTGGAGTGTAGGGTCCCTACCTGCCTTC
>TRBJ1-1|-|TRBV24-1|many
CATRARTDDTEAFF
TGTGCCACCAGGGCACGGACAGATGACACTGAAGCTTTCTTT
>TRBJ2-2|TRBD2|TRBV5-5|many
CASSLAPSGSSGELFF
TGTGCCAGCAGCTTGGCCCCTAGCGGGAGCTCCGGGGAGCTGTTTTTT
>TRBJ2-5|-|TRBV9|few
CASGVGGLQQETQYF
TGTGCCAGCGGGGTAGGTGGGTTGCAACAAGAGACCCAGTACTTC
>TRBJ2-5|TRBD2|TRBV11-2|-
CASSSGGGWTQYF
TGTGCCAGCAGCTCGGGGGGGGGTTGGACCCAGTACTTC
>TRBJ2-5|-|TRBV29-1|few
CSVEESRWETQYF
TGCAGCGTTGAAGAATCCCGGTGGGAGACCCAGTACTTC
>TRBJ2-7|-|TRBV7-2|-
CASSLAWEDTYEQYF
TGTGCCAGCAGCTTAGCGTGGGAAGATACCTACGAGCAGTACTTC
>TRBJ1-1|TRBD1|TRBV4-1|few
CASSQPPQGLNTEAFF
TGCGCCAGCAGCCAACCCCCACAGGGGCTGAACACTGAAGCTTTCTTT
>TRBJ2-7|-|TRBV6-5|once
CASSYERTYEQYF
TGTGCCAGCAGTTACGAAAGAACCTACGAGCAGTACTTC
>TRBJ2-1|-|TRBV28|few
CASSYLGALSYNEQFF
TGTGCCAGCAGTTATTTGGGGGCACTCTCCTACAATGAGCAGTTCTTC
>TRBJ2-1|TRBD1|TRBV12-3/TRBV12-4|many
CASSFGTGTNEQFF
TGTGCCAGCAGTTTTGGGACAGGCACCAATGAGCAGTTCTTC
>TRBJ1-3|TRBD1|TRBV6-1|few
CASSRGGDRVTGNTIYF
TGTGCCAGCAGCCGCGGAGGGGACAGGGTCACTGGAAACACCATATATTTT
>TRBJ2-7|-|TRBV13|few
CASRKIGTGPLEQYF
TGTGCCAGCAGAAAAATAGGGACTGGTCCCCTCGAGCAGTACTTC
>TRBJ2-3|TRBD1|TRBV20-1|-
CSARILQGALLDTQYF
TGCAGTGCTAGGATATTACAGGGGGCGCTTCTAGATACGCAGTATTTT
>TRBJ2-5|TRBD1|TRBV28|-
CASSFTGTGRQETQYF
TGTGCCAGCAGCTTTACGGGGACAGGGAGGCAAGAGACCCAGTACTTC
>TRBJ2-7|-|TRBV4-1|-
CASSPGGNPYEQYF
TGCGCCAGCAGCCCCGGGGGTAACCCCTACGAGCAGTACTTC
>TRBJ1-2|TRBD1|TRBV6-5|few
CASGTGAGYTF
TGTGCCAGTGGGACAGGGGCAGGCTACACCTTC
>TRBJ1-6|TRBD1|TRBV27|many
CASSLTAGGGSPLHF
TGTGCCAGCAGTTTGACGGCAGGGGGAGGATCACCCCTCCACTTT
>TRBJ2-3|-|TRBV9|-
CASSVELDTDTQYF
TGTGCCAGCAGCGTAGAACTAGACACAGATACGCAGTATTTT
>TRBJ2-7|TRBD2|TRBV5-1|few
CASSRTSGGHYEQYF
TGCGCCAGCAGTAGGACTAGCGGGGGCCACTACGAGCAGTACTTC
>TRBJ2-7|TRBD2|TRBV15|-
CATSRDRGGWEQYF
TGTGCCACCAGCAGAGATCGGGGGGGCTGGGAGCAGTACTTC
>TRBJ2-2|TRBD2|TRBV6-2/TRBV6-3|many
CASSLTSGRARSGELFF
TGTGCCAGCAGTTTAACTAGCGGGAGGGCCCGCTCCGGGGAGCTGTTTTTT
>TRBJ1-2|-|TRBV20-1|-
CSAVAGENYGYTF
TGCAGTGCCGTCGCGGGGGAGAACTATGGCTACACCTTC
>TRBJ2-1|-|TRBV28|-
CASSFSGGLIEQFF
TGTGCCAGCAGTTTTTCTGGGGGCCTCATTGAGCAGTTCTTC
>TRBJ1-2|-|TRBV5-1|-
CASSATWGQSYGYTF
TGCGCCAGCAGCGCTACATGGGGGCAGAGCTATGGCTACACCTTC
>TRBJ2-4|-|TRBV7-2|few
CASSSRALAKNIQYF
TGTGCCAGCAGCTCACGGGCCCTAGCCAAAAACATTCAGTACTTC
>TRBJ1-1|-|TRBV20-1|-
CSARVLGEPHEAFF
TGCAGTGCTAGAGTGCTCGGGGAACCACATGAAGCTTTCTTT
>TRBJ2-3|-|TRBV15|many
CATSRGAGPRNTQYF
TGTGCCACCAGCAGAGGCGCAGGACCCCGAAATACGCAGTATTTT
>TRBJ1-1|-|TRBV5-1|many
CASSLAGRSEAFF
TGCGCCAGCAGCTTGGCAGGGCGGAGTGAAGCTTTCTTT